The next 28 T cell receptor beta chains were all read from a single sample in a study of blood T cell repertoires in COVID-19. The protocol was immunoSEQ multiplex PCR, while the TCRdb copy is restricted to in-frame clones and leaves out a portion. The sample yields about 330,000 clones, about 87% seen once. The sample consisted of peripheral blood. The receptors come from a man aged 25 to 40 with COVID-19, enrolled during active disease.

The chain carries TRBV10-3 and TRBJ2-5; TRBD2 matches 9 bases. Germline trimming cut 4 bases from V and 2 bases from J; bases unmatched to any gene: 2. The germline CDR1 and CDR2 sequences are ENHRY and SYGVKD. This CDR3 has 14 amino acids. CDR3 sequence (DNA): TGTGCCATCAGTGGACTAGCGGAACAAGAGACCCAGTACTTC. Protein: CAISGLAEQETQYF.

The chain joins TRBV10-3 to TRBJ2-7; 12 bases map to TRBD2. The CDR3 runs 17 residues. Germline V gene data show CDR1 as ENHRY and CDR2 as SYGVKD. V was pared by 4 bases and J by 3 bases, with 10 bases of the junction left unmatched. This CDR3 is CAISGSEGLAGNYEQYF. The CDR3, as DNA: TGTGCCATCAGTGGATCCGAAGGACTAGCGGGGAACTACGAGCAGTACTTC.

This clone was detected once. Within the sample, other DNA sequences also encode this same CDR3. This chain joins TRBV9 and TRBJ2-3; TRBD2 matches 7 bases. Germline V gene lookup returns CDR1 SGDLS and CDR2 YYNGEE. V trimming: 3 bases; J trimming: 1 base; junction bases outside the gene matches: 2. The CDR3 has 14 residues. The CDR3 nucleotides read TGTGCCAGCAGCGCGGGGGGTGGCACAGATACGCAGTATTTT. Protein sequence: CASSAGGGTDTQYF.

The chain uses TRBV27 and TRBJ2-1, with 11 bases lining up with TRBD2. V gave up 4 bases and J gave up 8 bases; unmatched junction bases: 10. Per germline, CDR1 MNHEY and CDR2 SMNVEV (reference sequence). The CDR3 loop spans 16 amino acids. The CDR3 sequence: CASSSNLAGGLHEQFF. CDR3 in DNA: TGTGCCAGCAGTTCTAATCTAGCGGGAGGACTCCATGAGCAGTTCTTC.

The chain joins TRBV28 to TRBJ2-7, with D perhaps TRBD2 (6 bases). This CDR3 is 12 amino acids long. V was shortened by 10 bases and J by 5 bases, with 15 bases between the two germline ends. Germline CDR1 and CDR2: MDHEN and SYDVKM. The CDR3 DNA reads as TGTGCCACGGGAGCTAGGTTTAACGAGCAGTACTTC. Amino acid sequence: CATGARFNEQYF. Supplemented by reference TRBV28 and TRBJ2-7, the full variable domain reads DVKVTQSSRYLVKRTGEKVFLECVQDMDHENMFWYRQDPGLGLRLIYFSYDVKMKEKGDIPEGYSVSREKKERFSLILESASTNQTSMYLCATGARFNEQYFGPGTRLTVT.

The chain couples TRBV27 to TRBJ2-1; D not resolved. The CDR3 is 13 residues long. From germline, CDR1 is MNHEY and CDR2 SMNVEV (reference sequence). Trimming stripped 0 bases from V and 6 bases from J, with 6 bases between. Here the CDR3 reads CASSLSTRNEQFF. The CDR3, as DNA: TGTGCCAGCAGTTTATCAACTCGCAATGAGCAGTTCTTC.

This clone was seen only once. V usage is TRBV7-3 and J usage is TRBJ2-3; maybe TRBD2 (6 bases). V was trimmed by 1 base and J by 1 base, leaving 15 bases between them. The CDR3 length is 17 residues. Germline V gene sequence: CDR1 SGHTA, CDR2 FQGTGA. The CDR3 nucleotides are TGTGCCAGCAGCTTAAGTGGGACTCCTCCAGGCACAGATACGCAGTATTTT. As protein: CASSLSGTPPGTDTQYF.

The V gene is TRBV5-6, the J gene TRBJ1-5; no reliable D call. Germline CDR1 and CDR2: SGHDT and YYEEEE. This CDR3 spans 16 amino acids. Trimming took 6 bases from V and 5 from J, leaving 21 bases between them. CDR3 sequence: CASTSFSSQQYQPQHF. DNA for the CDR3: TGTGCCAGCACCTCCTTTTCTAGCCAGCAATATCAGCCCCAGCATTTT.

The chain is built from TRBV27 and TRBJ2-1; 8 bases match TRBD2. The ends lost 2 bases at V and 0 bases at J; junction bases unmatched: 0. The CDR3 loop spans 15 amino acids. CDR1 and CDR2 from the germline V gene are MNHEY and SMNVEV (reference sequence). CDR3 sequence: CASSLAGGSYNEQFF. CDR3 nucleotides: TGTGCCAGCAGTTTAGCGGGAGGCTCCTACAATGAGCAGTTCTTC.

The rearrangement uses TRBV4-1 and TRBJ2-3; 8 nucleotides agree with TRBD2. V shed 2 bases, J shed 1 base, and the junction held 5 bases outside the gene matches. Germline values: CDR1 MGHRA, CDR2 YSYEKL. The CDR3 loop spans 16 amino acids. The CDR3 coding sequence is TGCGCCAGCAGCCAAACTAGCGGAGGGCGCACAGATACGCAGTATTTT. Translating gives CASSQTSGGRTDTQYF.

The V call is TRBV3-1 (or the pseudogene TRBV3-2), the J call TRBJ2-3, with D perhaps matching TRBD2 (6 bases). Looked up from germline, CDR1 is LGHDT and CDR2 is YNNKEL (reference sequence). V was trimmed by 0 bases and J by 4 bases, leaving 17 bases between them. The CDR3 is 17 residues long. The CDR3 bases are TGTGCCAGCAGCCAAGAATTGCGCAGGAGGGTCGCAGATACGCAGTATTTT. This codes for CASSQELRRRVADTQYF.

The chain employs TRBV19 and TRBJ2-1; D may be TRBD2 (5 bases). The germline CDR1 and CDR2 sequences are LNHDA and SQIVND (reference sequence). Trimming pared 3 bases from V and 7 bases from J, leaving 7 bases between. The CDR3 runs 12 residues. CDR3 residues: CASSIRGNEQFF. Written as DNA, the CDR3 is TGTGCCAGTAGTATCCGGGGTAATGAGCAGTTCTTC.

The CDR3 reads CASSHLTQRNNSPLHF. Here the CDR3 DNA reads TGCGCCAGCAGCCACCTAACACAGCGGAATAATTCACCCCTCCACTTT. The rearrangement links TRBV4-1 to TRBJ1-6; D gene unclear. The CDR3 is 16 residues long. Germline V gene sequence: CDR1 MGHRA, CDR2 YSYEKL. V dropped 3 bases and J dropped 5 bases, with 14 bases sitting between them.

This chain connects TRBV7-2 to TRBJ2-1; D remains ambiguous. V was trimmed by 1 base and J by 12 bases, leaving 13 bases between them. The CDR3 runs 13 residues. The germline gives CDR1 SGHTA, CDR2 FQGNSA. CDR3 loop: CASSLDEESRQFF. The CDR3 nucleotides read TGTGCCAGCAGCTTAGACGAGGAGTCCCGGCAGTTCTTC.

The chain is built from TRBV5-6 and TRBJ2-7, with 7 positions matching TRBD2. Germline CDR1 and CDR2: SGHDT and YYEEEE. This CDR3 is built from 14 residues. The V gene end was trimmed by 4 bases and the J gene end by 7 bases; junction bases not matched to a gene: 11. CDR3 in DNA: TGTGCCAGCAGCGCACCGGGGAGGGCCCGGGAGCAGTACTTC. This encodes CASSAPGRAREQYF.

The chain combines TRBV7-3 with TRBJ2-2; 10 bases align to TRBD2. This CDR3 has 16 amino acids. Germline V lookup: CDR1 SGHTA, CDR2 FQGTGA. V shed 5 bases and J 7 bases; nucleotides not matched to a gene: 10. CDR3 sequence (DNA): TGTGCCAGCAGCCGAACACTAGCGGGGTCAAGCGGGGAGCTGTTTTTT. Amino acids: CASSRTLAGSSGELFF.

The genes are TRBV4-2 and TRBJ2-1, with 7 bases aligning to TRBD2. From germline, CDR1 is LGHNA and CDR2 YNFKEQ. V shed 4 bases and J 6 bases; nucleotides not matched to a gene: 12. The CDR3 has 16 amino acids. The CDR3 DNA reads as TGTGCCAGCAGCCGACTCAGCGGGGCTGAACGCAATGAGCAGTTCTTC. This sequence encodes CASSRLSGAERNEQFF.

The DNA of the CDR3 is TGTGCCAGCAGCTTACAACAGGTCCGCGATAACACTGAAGCTTTCTTT. Encoded protein: CASSLQQVRDNTEAFF. This chain connects TRBV7-3 to TRBJ1-1; weak D call: TRBD1 (5 bases). The germline CDR1 and CDR2 sequences are SGHTA and FQGTGA. The CDR3 runs 16 residues. V was shortened by 2 bases and J by 2 bases, with 15 bases between the two germline ends.

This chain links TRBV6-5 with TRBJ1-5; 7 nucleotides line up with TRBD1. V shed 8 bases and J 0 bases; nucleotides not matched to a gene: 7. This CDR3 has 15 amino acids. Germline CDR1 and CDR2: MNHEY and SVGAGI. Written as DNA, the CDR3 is TGTGCCAGCTATGACAGGGTCTATAGCAATCAGCCCCAGCATTTT. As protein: CASYDRVYSNQPQHF.

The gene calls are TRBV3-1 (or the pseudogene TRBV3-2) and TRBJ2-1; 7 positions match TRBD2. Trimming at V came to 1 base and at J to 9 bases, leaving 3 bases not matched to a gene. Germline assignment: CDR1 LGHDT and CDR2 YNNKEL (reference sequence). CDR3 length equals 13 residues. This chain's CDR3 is CASSQAGEGEQFF. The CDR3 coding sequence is TGTGCCAGCAGCCAAGCGGGGGAGGGTGAGCAGTTCTTC.

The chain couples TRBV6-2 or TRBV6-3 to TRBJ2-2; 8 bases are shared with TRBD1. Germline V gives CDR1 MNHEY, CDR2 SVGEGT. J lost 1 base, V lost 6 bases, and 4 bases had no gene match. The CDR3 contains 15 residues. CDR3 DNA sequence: TGTGCCAGCAGACCTGGGACAGGGAACACCGGGGAGCTGTTTTTT. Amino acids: CASRPGTGNTGELFF.

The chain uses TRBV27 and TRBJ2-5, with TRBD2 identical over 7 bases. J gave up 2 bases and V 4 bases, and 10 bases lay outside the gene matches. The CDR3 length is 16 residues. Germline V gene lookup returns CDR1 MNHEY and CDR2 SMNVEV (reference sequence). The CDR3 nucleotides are TGTGCCAGCAGTTACCTCGCGGGGCGGGGGCAAGAGACCCAGTACTTC. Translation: CASSYLAGRGQETQYF.

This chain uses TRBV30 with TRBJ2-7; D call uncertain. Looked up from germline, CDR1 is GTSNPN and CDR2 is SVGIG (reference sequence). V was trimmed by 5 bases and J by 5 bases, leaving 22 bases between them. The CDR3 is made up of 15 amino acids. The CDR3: CAWPSHASRFDEQYF. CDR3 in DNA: TGTGCCTGGCCATCGCACGCTAGTAGGTTCGACGAGCAGTACTTC.

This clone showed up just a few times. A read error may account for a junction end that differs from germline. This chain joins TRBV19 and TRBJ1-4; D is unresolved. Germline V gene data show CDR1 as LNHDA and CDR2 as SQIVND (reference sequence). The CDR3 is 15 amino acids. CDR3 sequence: CASRIGGVYNEKLFF. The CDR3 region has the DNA TGTGCCAGTAGGATAGGAGGAGTATACAATGAAAAACTGTTTTTT.

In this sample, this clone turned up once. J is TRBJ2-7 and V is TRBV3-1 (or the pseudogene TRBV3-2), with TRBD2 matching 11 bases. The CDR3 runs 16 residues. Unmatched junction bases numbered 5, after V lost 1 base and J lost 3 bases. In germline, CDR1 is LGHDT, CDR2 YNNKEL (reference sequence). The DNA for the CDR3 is TGTGCCAGCAGCCAAGGAAGACTAGCGGGAAACTACGAGCAGTACTTC. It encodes CASSQGRLAGNYEQYF.

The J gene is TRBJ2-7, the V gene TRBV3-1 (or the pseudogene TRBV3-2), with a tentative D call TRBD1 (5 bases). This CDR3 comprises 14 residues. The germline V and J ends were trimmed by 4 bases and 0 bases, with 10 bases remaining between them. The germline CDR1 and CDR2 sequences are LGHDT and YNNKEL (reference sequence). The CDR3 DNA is TGTGCCAGCAGCCCCAGGGATAGCTCCTACGAGCAGTACTTC. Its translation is CASSPRDSSYEQYF.

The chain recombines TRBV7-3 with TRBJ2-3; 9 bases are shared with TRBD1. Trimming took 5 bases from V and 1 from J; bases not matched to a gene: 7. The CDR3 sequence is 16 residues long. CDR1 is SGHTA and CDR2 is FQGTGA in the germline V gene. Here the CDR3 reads CASSASRDRGTDTQYF. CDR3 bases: TGTGCCAGCAGCGCATCCCGGGACAGGGGCACAGATACGCAGTATTTT.

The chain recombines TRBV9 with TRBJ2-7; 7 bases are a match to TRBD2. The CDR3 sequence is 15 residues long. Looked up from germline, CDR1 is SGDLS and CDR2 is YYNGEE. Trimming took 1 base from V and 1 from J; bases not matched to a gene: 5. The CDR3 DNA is TGTGCCAGCAGCGTACTAGCGGAAAAATCCTACGAGCAGTACTTC. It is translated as CASSVLAEKSYEQYF.